Each of the 18 T cell receptor beta chains below was sequenced from the same sample in a study of technical replicates of blood from a handful of donors. TCRdb's table, derived via immunoSEQ multiplex PCR, lists solely in-frame clones and lacks some. Here the sample spans under 15,000 clones, 79% being singletons. Sequencing input: PBMCs. These TCRs come from a human donor in good health.

The chain has TRBV6-6 and TRBJ1-5; D gene unclear. Per the germline V gene, CDR1 is MNHNY and CDR2 is SVGAGI (reference sequence). The CDR3 covers 12 residues. Trimming stripped 6 bases from V and 4 bases from J, with 7 bases between. As DNA, the CDR3 is TGTGCCAGCAGCCTACCTAATCAGCCCCAGCATTTT. Translating it yields CASSLPNQPQHF.

In its sample, this clone was seen a few times. V and J are TRBV18 and TRBJ1-1; perhaps TRBD1 as D (5 bases). V gave up 3 bases and J gave up 4 bases, with 12 bases separating them. The CDR3 is made up of 14 amino acids. In germline, CDR1 is KGHSH, CDR2 LQKENI. This chain's CDR3 is CASSPEQDFTEAFF. The CDR3 nucleotides are TGTGCCAGCTCACCCGAACAGGATTTCACTGAAGCTTTCTTT.

The V gene is TRBV28, the J gene TRBJ1-5; D is ambiguous. V was shortened by 4 bases and J by 1 base, with 5 bases between the two germline ends. This CDR3 is 13 amino acids long. Germline V gene lookup returns CDR1 MDHEN and CDR2 SYDVKM. This chain's CDR3 is CASSSGSNQPQHF. The CDR3 DNA follows: TGTGCCAGCAGTTCCGGGAGCAATCAGCCCCAGCATTTT.

The chain links TRBV30 to TRBJ2-7, with 9 bases fitting TRBD2. Germline loops: CDR1 GTSNPN, CDR2 SVGIG (reference sequence). This CDR3 spans 11 amino acids. The CDR3 DNA follows: TGTTCGGGCGGGAGGGCCCACGAGCAGTACTTC. Its translation is CSGGRAHEQYF.

The rearrangement links TRBV6-1 to TRBJ1-2; D may be TRBD1 (5 bases). This CDR3 has 14 residues. Trimming cost V 7 bases and J 0 bases, with 12 bases left between them. Germline CDR1 is MNHNS and CDR2 is SASEGT. DNA of the CDR3: TGTGCCAGCACTCAGGGTACCTCTAACTATGGCTACACCTTC. It specifies CASTQGTSNYGYTF.

This sequence joins TRBV28 and TRBJ1-5; perhaps TRBD1 as D (5 bases). Germline V lookup: CDR1 MDHEN, CDR2 SYDVKM. There are 12 residues in the CDR3. The ends were cut back, 10 bases at V and 5 bases at J, with 12 bases in the middle. CDR3 loop: CAIRRGDQPQHF. CDR3 DNA: TGTGCCATTCGGCGGGGGGATCAGCCCCAGCATTTT. Full variable domain (outside the CDR3, taken from reference TRBV28 and TRBJ1-5): DVKVTQSSRYLVKRTGEKVFLECVQDMDHENMFWYRQDPGLGLRLIYFSYDVKMKEKGDIPEGYSVSREKKERFSLILESASTNQTSMYLCAIRRGDQPQHFGDGTRLSIL.

This chain joins TRBV25-1 and TRBJ1-1; D gene unclear. The CDR3 consists of 13 residues. Trimming left V 4 bases short and J 0 bases short, with 6 bases between. The V gene's germline CDR1 is MGHDK and CDR2 SYGVNS. In DNA form, the CDR3 reads TGTGCCAGCAGTGCCACTATGAACACTGAAGCTTTCTTT. Translating it yields CASSATMNTEAFF.

The chain recombines TRBV27 with TRBJ1-5; D uncertain. Per germline, CDR1 MNHEY and CDR2 SMNVEV (reference sequence). This CDR3 spans 12 amino acids. V shed 3 bases and J shed 6 bases, with 6 bases lying between them. The CDR3 DNA is TGTGCCAGCAGTTTGGTCGGTCAGCCCCAGCATTTT. Amino acid sequence: CASSLVGQPQHF.

The chain employs TRBV27 and TRBJ2-2, with 10 positions matching TRBD1. V shed 6 bases, J shed 4 bases, and the junction held 5 bases outside the gene matches. Per germline, CDR1 MNHEY and CDR2 SMNVEV (reference sequence). CDR3 length: 15 amino acids. DNA of the CDR3: TGTGCCAGCAGACCGGGACAGGGGTTCACCGGGGAGCTGTTTTTT. Translation: CASRPGQGFTGELFF.

This chain links TRBV19 with TRBJ2-7; D may be TRBD2 (6 bases). This CDR3 has 15 amino acids. The ends were cut back, 0 bases at V and 2 bases at J, with 11 bases in the middle. Germline CDR1 reads LNHDA; CDR2 reads SQIVND (reference sequence). CDR3 sequence (DNA): TGTGCCAGTAGTATAGACCGGGGGTTGCCCTACGAGCAGTACTTC. Translated, it gives CASSIDRGLPYEQYF.

J is TRBJ1-2 and V is TRBV6-5; 8 bases match TRBD1. CDR3 length: 15 amino acids. J gave up 4 bases and V 8 bases, and 12 bases lay outside the gene matches. The germline CDR1 and CDR2 sequences are MNHEY and SVGAGI. DNA of the CDR3: TGTGCCAGCGCTGACGCCGCAGGGGGCGTCTATGGCTACACCTTC. It is translated as CASADAAGGVYGYTF.

This clone was counted between two and nine times. The rearrangement uses TRBV7-3 and TRBJ2-7, with 7 bases that match TRBD2. The length of the CDR3 is 13 residues. Per germline, CDR1 SGHTA and CDR2 FQGTGA. V shed 2 bases, J shed 6 bases, and the junction held 4 bases outside the gene matches. DNA of the CDR3: TGTGCCAGCAGCTTAGGAGGGGAGGGCGAGCAGTACTTC. This encodes CASSLGGEGEQYF.

The chain carries TRBV4-1 and TRBJ2-7; D remains ambiguous. The germline CDR1 and CDR2 sequences are MGHRA and YSYEKL. The CDR3 runs to 15 residues. The ends were cut back, 0 bases at V and 2 bases at J, with 11 bases in the middle. CDR3 sequence (DNA): TGCGCCAGCAGCCAAGATTTGGAGAGTCCCTACGAGCAGTACTTC. Residues: CASSQDLESPYEQYF.

This chain uses TRBV15 with TRBJ2-7; D might be TRBD2 (5 bases). CDR1 and CDR2 from the germline V gene are LNHNV and YYDKDF (reference sequence). This CDR3 contains 14 residues. V lost 1 base and J 0 bases, leaving 7 bases between the germline ends. DNA for the CDR3: TGTGCCACCAGCAGAGGGGCGGGCTCCTACGAGCAGTACTTC. This gives the protein CATSRGAGSYEQYF.

This clone has just a few counts. The gene calls are TRBV7-6 and TRBJ1-5, with 8 bases fitting TRBD1. Germline V gene data show CDR1 as SGHVS and CDR2 as FNYEAQ. The CDR3 totals 18 residues. V trimming: 5 bases; J trimming: 6 bases; junction bases outside the gene matches: 18. The CDR3 DNA reads TGTGCCAGCAGCCTTATCCCTTATGGACAGGGAGGTTCTCAGCCCCAGCATTTT. This sequence encodes CASSLIPYGQGGSQPQHF.

This clone was observed once. V usage is TRBV9 and J usage is TRBJ1-5, with 8 bases lining up with TRBD1. The germline V gene encodes CDR1 SGDLS and CDR2 YYNGEE. The CDR3 totals 14 residues. V lost 4 bases and J lost 7; bases outside the gene matches: 7. The CDR3 sequence: CASSPGTGLQPQHF. In DNA, the CDR3 is TGTGCCAGCAGCCCCGGGACAGGACTGCAGCCCCAGCATTTT.

This chain uses TRBV27 with TRBJ2-1; D remains unclear. The germline CDR1 and CDR2 sequences are MNHEY and SMNVEV (reference sequence). Trimming took 9 bases from V and 0 from J, leaving 12 bases between them. CDR3 length: 14 residues. The CDR3 bases are TGTGCCAGGGCGCGGCAGAGCTCCTACAATGAGCAGTTCTTC. Translated, it gives CARARQSSYNEQFF.

This chain uses TRBV30 with TRBJ2-7, with D maybe TRBD1 (6 bases). Germline CDR1 and CDR2: GTSNPN and SVGIG (reference sequence). The CDR3 sequence is 13 residues long. V was clipped by 8 bases and J by 4 bases, with 18 bases between them. The CDR3 protein is CAALPGTIYEQYF. The DNA for the CDR3 is TGTGCCGCCCTCCCCGGGACAATTTACGAGCAGTACTTC.